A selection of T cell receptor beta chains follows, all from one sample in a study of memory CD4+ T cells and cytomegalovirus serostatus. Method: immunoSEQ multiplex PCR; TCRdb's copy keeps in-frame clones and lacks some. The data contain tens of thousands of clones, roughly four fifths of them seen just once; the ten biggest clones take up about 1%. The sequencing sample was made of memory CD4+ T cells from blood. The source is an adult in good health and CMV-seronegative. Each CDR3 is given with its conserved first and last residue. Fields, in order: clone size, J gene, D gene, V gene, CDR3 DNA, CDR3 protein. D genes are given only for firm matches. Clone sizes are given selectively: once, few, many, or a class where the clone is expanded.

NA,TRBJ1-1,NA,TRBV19,TGTGCCAGTAGGCCCCCGGTTGGCAGCCCGAAGGGGAACACTGAAGCTTTCTTT,CASRPPVGSPKGNTEAFF
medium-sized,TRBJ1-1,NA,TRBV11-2,TGTGCCAGCAGCATGGACGGATCCCACACTGAAGCTTTCTTT,CASSMDGSHTEAFF
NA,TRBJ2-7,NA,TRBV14,TGTGCCAGCAGCCAAGCGGTCTCCTACGAGCAGTACTTC,CASSQAVSYEQYF
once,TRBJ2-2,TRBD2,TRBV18,TGTGCCAGCTCTAAGGGGCTAGCGGTTAACACCGGGGAGCTGTTTTTT,CASSKGLAVNTGELFF
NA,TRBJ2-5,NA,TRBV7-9,TGTGCCAGCAGCTTAGCAAAAGAGACCCAGTACTTC,CASSLAKETQYF
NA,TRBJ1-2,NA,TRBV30,TGTGCCTGGGGACGAGACAGGCACAGCGACTATGGCTACACCTTC,CAWGRDRHSDYGYTF
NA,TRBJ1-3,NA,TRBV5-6,TGTGCCAGCAGCTTAAAGGGGTCGAGAAACACCATATATTTT,CASSLKGSRNTIYF
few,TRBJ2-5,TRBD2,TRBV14,TGTGCCAGCAGCCCCGCGGGGGGGACCCAGTACTTC,CASSPAGGTQYF
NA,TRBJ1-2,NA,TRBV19,TGTGCCAGTAGAATCGTCGGGGGCTATGGCTACACCTTC,CASRIVGGYGYTF
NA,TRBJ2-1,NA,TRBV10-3,TGTGCCATCGGGGACAATGAGCAGTTCTTC,CAIGDNEQFF
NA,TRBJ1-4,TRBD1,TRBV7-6,TGTGCCAGCAGCTTAGCACGGGACAGGGGGCAAACTAATGAAAAACTGTTTTTT,CASSLARDRGQTNEKLFF
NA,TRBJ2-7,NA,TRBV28,TGTGCCAGCAGTTTAGATTTGACAGGTCCCTACGAGCAGTACTTC,CASSLDLTGPYEQYF
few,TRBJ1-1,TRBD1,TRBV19,TGTGCCAGTAGACTGGGACAGAGGAGGACTGAAGCTTTCTTT,CASRLGQRRTEAFF
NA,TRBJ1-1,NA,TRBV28,TGTGCCAGCAGTTCCCCCAGGTCCGGGGTGAACACTGAAGCTTTCTTT,CASSSPRSGVNTEAFF
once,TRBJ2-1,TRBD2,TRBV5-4,TGTGCCAGCTCTAGCGGGAGTCCCTACAATGAGCAGTTCTTC,CASSSGSPYNEQFF
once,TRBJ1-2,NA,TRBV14,TGTGCCAGCAGCCAAGACGGGGTTCTCGTCTCCTATGGCTACACCTTC,CASSQDGVLVSYGYTF
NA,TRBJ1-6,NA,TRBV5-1,TGCGCCAGCAGCTCCGACAGGCCTTCGTCACCCCTCCACTTT,CASSSDRPSSPLHF
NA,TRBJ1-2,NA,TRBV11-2,TGTGCCAGCAGCTTAACCCCCCGCGGGGGCAATAACTATGGCTACACCTTC,CASSLTPRGGNNYGYTF
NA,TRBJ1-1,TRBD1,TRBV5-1,TGCGCCAGCAGCTTGAACACAGGGGTGGTTGAAGCTTTCTTT,CASSLNTGVVEAFF
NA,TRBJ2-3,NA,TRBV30,TGTGCCTGGAGGGGGAAAACTAGCACAGATACGCAGTATTTT,CAWRGKTSTDTQYF
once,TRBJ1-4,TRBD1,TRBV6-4,TGTGCCAGCAGTGGGTCGGGACAGGGGACAACTAATGAAAAACTGTTTTTT,CASSGSGQGTTNEKLFF
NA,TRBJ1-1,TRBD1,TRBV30,TGTGCCTGTACGAGACAGGGAGAGAGTTCAAGGACTGAAGCTTTCTTT,CACTRQGESSRTEAFF
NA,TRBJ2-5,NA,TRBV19,TGTGCCAGTAGTATCCAACTAGCCCCTGGGCAGACCCAGTACTTC,CASSIQLAPGQTQYF